The 8 T cell receptor beta chains below come from one sample, sequenced in a study of PD-1 blockade in classical Hodgkin lymphoma. Described time point: cycle 4 day 1 (C4D1), after 5 to 7 weeks of nivolumab. Patients all relapsed after autologous stem cell transplantation, and there was variation in brentuximab vedotin exposure. Data came from immunoSEQ multiplex PCR; TCRdb stores just in-frame clones and leaves some out. The sample contains around 9,000 clones, approximately 87% of which appear only once. The sequencing used peripheral blood mononuclear cells (PBMCs), collected before the fourth cycle of nivolumab. These receptors all stem from a human donor with classical Hodgkin lymphoma.

This sequence joins TRBV5-1 and TRBJ1-4; no clear D. The V end was cut by 6 bases, the J end by 4 bases, with 13 bases between. This CDR3 is built from 14 residues. Germline assignment: CDR1 SGHRS and CDR2 YFSETQ. Here the CDR3 reads CASNLGQSNEKLFF. The CDR3 region has the DNA TGCGCCAGCAACCTGGGCCAGAGTAATGAAAAACTGTTTTTT.

In this sample, this clone is large. The chain employs TRBV10-3 and TRBJ1-2, with unresolved D. The V gene's germline CDR1 is ENHRY and CDR2 SYGVKD. The length of the CDR3 is 14 residues. Trimming left V 0 bases short and J 6 bases short, with 11 bases between. CDR3 in DNA: TGTGCCATCAGTGAGTCGGGCAGCGACGATGGCTACACCTTC. Translating gives CAISESGSDDGYTF.

The chain recombines TRBV27 with TRBJ2-7; 8 positions agree with TRBD1. Germline CDR1 is MNHEY and CDR2 is SMNVEV (reference sequence). Trimming took 4 bases from V and 2 from J; bases not matched to a gene: 10. The CDR3 sequence is 16 residues long. In DNA form, the CDR3 reads TGTGCCAGCAGTTCCCTTCCCGGGACAGGTACCTACGAGCAGTACTTC. It specifies CASSSLPGTGTYEQYF.

The chain couples TRBV2 to TRBJ1-5; 11 bases match TRBD1. From germline, CDR1 is SNHLY and CDR2 FYNNEI. The CDR3 length is 13 residues. The trim removed 8 bases at V and 7 bases at J, leaving 4 bases unmatched. The CDR3 reads CASGGTGGQPQHF. CDR3 sequence (DNA): TGTGCCAGCGGAGGGACAGGGGGACAGCCCCAGCATTTT.

The chain recombines TRBV2 with TRBJ2-7, with TRBD1 matching 7 bases. The CDR3 length is 14 residues. J was trimmed by 1 base and V by 5 bases; bases with no gene match: 5. The germline V gene encodes CDR1 SNHLY and CDR2 FYNNEI. Written as DNA, the CDR3 is TGTGCCAGCAGTCCGGACAGGACGTCCTACGAGCAGTACTTC. Translation: CASSPDRTSYEQYF.

V gene TRBV5-8 combines with J gene TRBJ2-7; 7 bases fit TRBD2. J gave up 3 bases and V 0 bases, and 3 bases lay outside the gene matches. Germline-derived CDR1 and CDR2 are SGHTS and YDEGEE. The CDR3 consists of 14 residues. The CDR3 spells CASSLGLAHYEQYF. As DNA, the CDR3 is TGTGCCAGCAGCTTGGGACTAGCTCACTACGAGCAGTACTTC.

The rearrangement links TRBV19 to TRBJ1-5, with D hard to call. V gave up 4 bases and J gave up 5 bases, with 18 bases separating them. CDR3 length equals 16 residues. Germline V lookup: CDR1 LNHDA, CDR2 SQIVND (reference sequence). This CDR3 reads CASSNWAGRLDQPQHF. For the CDR3, the DNA is TGTGCCAGTAGTAATTGGGCGGGAAGACTAGATCAGCCCCAGCATTTT. Full variable domain (remainder filled in from reference TRBV19 and TRBJ1-5): DGGITQSPKYLFRKEGQNVTLSCEQNLNHDAMYWYRQDPGQGLRLIYYSQIVNDFQKGDIAEGYSVSREKKESFPLTVTSAQKNPTAFYLCASSNWAGRLDQPQHFGDGTRLSIL.

This clone was seen a few times. This chain links TRBV10-2 with TRBJ1-5; no clear D gene. Trimming stripped 0 bases from V and 5 bases from J, with 11 bases between. Per the germline V gene, CDR1 is WSHSY and CDR2 is SAAADI. This CDR3 spans 15 amino acids. The CDR3 nucleotides read TGCGCCAGCAGTGAGTCAAGGGTAGGAGATCAGCCCCAGCATTTT. Its translation: CASSESRVGDQPQHF.